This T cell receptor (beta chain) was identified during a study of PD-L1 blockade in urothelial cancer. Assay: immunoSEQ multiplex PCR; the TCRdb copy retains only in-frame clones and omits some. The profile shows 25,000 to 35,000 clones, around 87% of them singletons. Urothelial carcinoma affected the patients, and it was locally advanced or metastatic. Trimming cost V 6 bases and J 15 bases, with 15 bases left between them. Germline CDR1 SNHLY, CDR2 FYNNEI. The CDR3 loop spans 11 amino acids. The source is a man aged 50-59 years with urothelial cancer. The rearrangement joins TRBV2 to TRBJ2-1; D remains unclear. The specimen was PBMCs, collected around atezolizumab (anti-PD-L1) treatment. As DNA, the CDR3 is TGTGCCAGCAGGAATGGCAGAGGATGGTTCTTC. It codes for CASRNGRGWFF.